This T cell receptor (beta chain) was documented in a study of blood T cell repertoires in COVID-19. The length of the CDR3 is 14 residues. V was cut by 0 bases and J by 0 bases, with 7 bases left in between. Per the germline V gene, CDR1 is SGHDT and CDR2 is YYEEEE. Method: immunoSEQ multiplex PCR; TCRdb's copy keeps in-frame clones and lacks some. There are roughly 500,000 clones in the sample; roughly 89% occur only once, and roughly 0.92% lies in the top ten. Sequenced: peripheral blood. The V gene is TRBV5-6, the J gene TRBJ2-7; TRBD1 might be the D (5 bases). This receptor was taken from a man in his late teens or twenties with COVID-19, enrolled during active disease. CDR3 region: CASSLADSSYEQYF. CDR3 bases: TGTGCCAGCAGCTTGGCCGACAGCTCCTACGAGCAGTACTTC.